These 25 T cell receptor beta chains were all obtained from the same sample, sequenced in a study of blood T cell repertoires in COVID-19. Profiling relied on immunoSEQ multiplex PCR, and the TCRdb table lists in-frame clones only, not all of them. The sample consists of 240,000 or so clones, around 79% of them appearing once. The sample taken for sequencing was peripheral blood. These receptors came from a woman older than 75 with acute or convalescent COVID-19.

The genes are TRBV5-1 and TRBJ2-2; 14 bases match TRBD2. Trimming removed 4 bases from V and 6 bases from J; junction bases left unmatched: 11. The germline gives CDR1 SGHRS, CDR2 YFSETQ. This CDR3 has 18 amino acids. The CDR3 region is CASSRGLAGDKISGELFF. The CDR3 nucleotides read TGCGCCAGCAGCCGGGGACTAGCGGGGGATAAGATATCCGGGGAGCTGTTTTTT.

This chain links TRBV28 with TRBJ1-3; the match to TRBD1 covers 7 bases. The CDR3 has 15 residues. V trimming: 3 bases; J trimming: 1 base; junction bases outside the gene matches: 3. CDR1 is MDHEN and CDR2 is SYDVKM in the germline V gene. The CDR3 reads CASSFPTGSGNTIYF. In nucleotides, the CDR3 is TGTGCCAGCAGTTTCCCGACAGGGTCTGGAAACACCATATATTTT.

The rearrangement joins TRBV5-4 to TRBJ1-2, with D uncertain. CDR1 and CDR2 from the germline V gene are SGHNT and YYREEE (reference sequence). This CDR3 has 16 amino acids. The V end was cut by 1 base, the J end by 4 bases, with 17 bases between. CDR3 sequence: CASSLRVDTGGYGYTF. DNA of the CDR3: TGTGCCAGCAGCTTGCGGGTTGATACGGGAGGCTATGGCTACACCTTC.

This chain uses TRBV11-2 with TRBJ1-3; 9 bases are a match to TRBD1. The CDR3 extends over 15 amino acids. V gave up 5 bases and J gave up 3 bases; unmatched junction bases: 5. The V gene's germline CDR1 is SGHAT and CDR2 FQNNGV. Here the CDR3 reads CASSPQGAGGNTIYF. Here the CDR3 DNA reads TGTGCCAGCAGCCCACAGGGGGCGGGTGGAAACACCATATATTTT.

The V gene is TRBV27, the J gene TRBJ2-7; 8 positions match TRBD2. Germline loops: CDR1 MNHEY, CDR2 SMNVEV (reference sequence). The J segment lost 3 bases and the V segment lost 5 bases, leaving 18 bases of the junction unmatched. CDR3 size: 18 residues. CDR3 DNA sequence: TGTGCCAGCAGTCGCTATGGGGGTGCGGGAGGCCTCGGCTACGAGCAGTACTTC. Translation: CASSRYGGAGGLGYEQYF.

The rearrangement uses TRBV30 and TRBJ2-1; TRBD2 might be the D (6 bases). Germline assignment: CDR1 GTSNPN and CDR2 SVGIG (reference sequence). The V end was cut by 3 bases, the J end by 6 bases, with 15 bases between. The CDR3 sequence is 14 residues long. The DNA for the CDR3 is TGTGCCTGGAGCCGGGACTCGTTCCCCAATGAGCAGTTCTTC. Its protein is CAWSRDSFPNEQFF.

This clone came up a few times. V usage is TRBV6-5 and J usage is TRBJ2-7; weak D call: TRBD2 (6 bases). CDR1 and CDR2 from the germline V gene are MNHEY and SVGAGI. CDR3 length equals 15 residues. Trimming removed 5 bases from V and 6 bases from J, with 20 bases in between. The CDR3: CASSRVAAGPFEQYF. In nucleotides, the CDR3 is TGTGCCAGCAGTCGAGTTGCCGCGGGGCCCTTCGAGCAGTACTTC.

The chain employs TRBV18 and TRBJ1-2; D may be TRBD1 (5 bases). The germline V gene has CDR1 KGHSH and CDR2 LQKENI. The length of the CDR3 is 15 residues. V was cut by 6 bases and J by 1 base, with 15 bases left in between. The CDR3 here is CASSSIGVLNYGYTF. DNA of the CDR3: TGTGCCAGCTCCTCCATAGGGGTACTTAACTATGGCTACACCTTC.

V is TRBV15 and J is TRBJ2-1, with TRBD2 identical over 12 bases. Germline lookup yields CDR1 LNHNV and CDR2 YYDKDF (reference sequence). Trimming removed 0 bases from V and 5 bases from J; junction bases left unmatched: 8. The length of the CDR3 is 18 residues. In DNA form, the CDR3 reads TGTGCCACCAGCAGAGATTCCGGACTAGCGGGACGAAACAATGAGCAGTTCTTC. Its translation is CATSRDSGLAGRNNEQFF.

J is TRBJ1-5 and V is TRBV6-2 or TRBV6-3; 7 bases align to TRBD1. Losses at the gene ends were 5 bases for V and 0 bases for J; bases not matched to a gene: 4. Germline CDR1 and CDR2: MNHEY and SVGEGT. CDR3 size: 15 residues. As DNA, the CDR3 is TGTGCCAGCAGTCCCAGACAGGGTAGCAATCAGCCCCAGCATTTT. Protein: CASSPRQGSNQPQHF.

The genes are TRBV15 and TRBJ1-6, with 9 bases fitting TRBD1. The CDR3 has 18 residues. Germline V lookup: CDR1 LNHNV, CDR2 YYDKDF (reference sequence). V lost 5 bases to trimming and J lost 6 bases; unmatched junction nucleotides: 14. The chain's CDR3 is CATSGTSGTGTRNSPLHF. Written as DNA, the CDR3 is TGTGCCACCAGCGGAACTTCCGGGACAGGGACGCGTAATTCACCCCTCCACTTT.

The chain is built from TRBV19 and TRBJ2-7; possible D gene TRBD1, 7 bases. CDR1 LNHDA and CDR2 SQIVND come from the germline V gene (reference sequence). With 5 bases removed from V and 2 bases from J, the gap between germline ends came to 16 bases. This CDR3 comprises 15 residues. The CDR3 sequence is CASSAADRTTYEQYF. The CDR3 coding sequence is TGTGCCAGTAGTGCCGCGGACAGGACTACCTACGAGCAGTACTTC.

The V call is TRBV29-1, the J call TRBJ1-1; the D is unclear. CDR3 length: 15 amino acids. Trimming removed 6 bases at V and 2 bases at J, with 19 bases between. In germline, CDR1 is SQVTM, CDR2 ANQGSEA. The CDR3: CSVHTGRRSNTEAFF. In nucleotides, the CDR3 is TGCAGCGTCCACACCGGCCGCCGGAGCAACACTGAAGCTTTCTTT.

The genes are TRBV7-2 and TRBJ1-3; 8 bases match TRBD1. Germline V gene sequence: CDR1 SGHTA, CDR2 FQGNSA. The CDR3 contains 13 residues. Trimming removed 5 bases from V and 8 bases from J; junction bases left unmatched: 5. The CDR3, as DNA: TGTGCCAGCAGCCGGGACAGGCGGGACACCATATATTTT. Translated: CASSRDRRDTIYF.

This sequence joins TRBV11-2 and TRBJ2-1; 10 positions agree with TRBD2. Trimming cost V 1 base and J 5 bases; bases outside gene matches: 11. CDR3 size: 18 residues. Germline assignment: CDR1 SGHAT and CDR2 FQNNGV. The CDR3 protein is CASSLAGQLAGGNNEQFF. In DNA, the CDR3 is TGTGCCAGCAGCTTAGCCGGACAGTTAGCGGGAGGAAACAATGAGCAGTTCTTC.

This clone was counted only a few times. V usage is TRBV2 and J usage is TRBJ1-6, with D perhaps matching TRBD1 (5 bases). This CDR3 spans 12 amino acids. V was cut by 6 bases and J by 9 bases, with 9 bases left in between. Germline V gene sequence: CDR1 SNHLY, CDR2 FYNNEI. Here the CDR3 DNA reads TGTGCCAGCAGCGGGGACTTTTCACCCCTCCACTTT. This encodes CASSGDFSPLHF.

The CDR3 sequence is CASSTGQGAGTGELFF. As DNA, the CDR3 is TGTGCCAGCAGCACCGGACAGGGGGCCGGCACCGGGGAGCTGTTTTTT. The chain links TRBV7-2 to TRBJ2-2; 11 bases match TRBD1. The length of the CDR3 is 16 residues. Trimming at V came to 5 bases and at J to 4 bases, leaving 6 bases not matched to a gene. Germline V gene sequence: CDR1 SGHTA, CDR2 FQGNSA.

The chain uses TRBV19 and TRBJ1-2, with no clear D. There are 16 residues in the CDR3. Trimming removed 3 bases at V and 4 bases at J, with 18 bases between. The V gene's germline CDR1 is LNHDA and CDR2 SQIVND (reference sequence). The CDR3 nucleotides are TGTGCCAGTAGTATGTCTAATCAAGCAGGAAGCTATGGCTACACCTTC. As protein: CASSMSNQAGSYGYTF. The full variable domain, completed using reference TRBV19 and TRBJ1-2, is DGGITQSPKYLFRKEGQNVTLSCEQNLNHDAMYWYRQDPGQGLRLIYYSQIVNDFQKGDIAEGYSVSREKKESFPLTVTSAQKNPTAFYLCASSMSNQAGSYGYTFGSGTRLTVV.

The chain is built from TRBV3-1 (or the pseudogene TRBV3-2) and TRBJ2-7, with D possibly matching TRBD1 (5 bases). This CDR3 region has 15 residues. Germline V gives CDR1 LGHDT, CDR2 YNNKEL (reference sequence). Trimming pared 0 bases from V and 6 bases from J, leaving 15 bases between. The CDR3 sequence: CASSQDWGEQVEQYF. The CDR3, as DNA: TGTGCCAGCAGCCAAGATTGGGGCGAACAGGTCGAGCAGTACTTC.

This chain connects TRBV5-5 to TRBJ1-5; D gene unclear. The CDR3 has 14 residues. Germline lookup yields CDR1 SGHKS and CDR2 YYEKEE (reference sequence). V lost 3 bases and J 4 bases, leaving 11 bases between the germline ends. CDR3 bases: TGTGCCAGCAGCTGGAACACAGAAAATCAGCCCCAGCATTTT. It specifies CASSWNTENQPQHF.

This clone was seen just once. The CDR3 region has the DNA TGTGCCAGCAGTGAACCGGGACAGGGGGCGTTTGAAGCTTTCTTT. Translating gives CASSEPGQGAFEAFF. The gene calls are TRBV6-1 and TRBJ1-1, with 12 bases lining up with TRBD1. Germline-derived CDR1 and CDR2 are MNHNS and SASEGT. The V segment lost 2 bases and the J segment 7 bases; nucleotides outside the gene matches: 5. The length of the CDR3 is 15 residues.

The chain combines TRBV7-9 with TRBJ1-4; D gene ambiguous. The CDR3 covers 15 residues. The V end lost 4 bases, the J end lost 8 bases, and 17 bases lay between the germline ends. CDR1 is SEHNR and CDR2 is FQNEAQ in the germline V gene (reference sequence). The CDR3 loop is CASSSARPGSEKLFF. CDR3 DNA sequence: TGTGCCAGCAGCTCCGCGCGCCCCGGGAGCGAAAAACTGTTTTTT. Supplemented by reference TRBV7-9 and TRBJ1-4, the full variable domain reads DTGVSQNPRHKITKRGQNVTFRCDPISEHNRLYWYRQTLGQGPEFLTYFQNEAQLEKSRLLSDRFSAERPKGSFSTLEIQRTEQGDSAMYLCASSSARPGSEKLFFGSGTQLSVL.

The rearrangement joins TRBV18 to TRBJ2-7, with unresolved D. Looked up from germline, CDR1 is KGHSH and CDR2 is LQKENI. V was cut by 2 bases and J by 3 bases, with 5 bases left in between. The CDR3 extends over 12 amino acids. The CDR3 loop reads CASSPNLYEQYF. CDR3 sequence (DNA): TGTGCCAGCTCACCAAATCTCTACGAGCAGTACTTC.

The chain employs TRBV30 and TRBJ1-6, with no clear D. The CDR3 totals 13 residues. Germline loops: CDR1 GTSNPN, CDR2 SVGIG (reference sequence). V lost 3 bases and J lost 3, with 6 bases in between. CDR3 nucleotides: TGTGCCTGGAGCCGGGACTATAATTCACCCCTCCACTTT. Residues: CAWSRDYNSPLHF.

This clone was observed a few times. The chain links TRBV5-6 to TRBJ2-7; 8 nucleotides match TRBD1. The germline V gene has CDR1 SGHDT and CDR2 YYEEEE. The CDR3 length is 14 residues. V was pared by 0 bases and J by 2 bases, with 1 base of the junction left unmatched. This CDR3 reads CASSLGQGPYEQYF. Here the CDR3 DNA reads TGTGCCAGCAGCTTGGGACAGGGGCCCTACGAGCAGTACTTC.